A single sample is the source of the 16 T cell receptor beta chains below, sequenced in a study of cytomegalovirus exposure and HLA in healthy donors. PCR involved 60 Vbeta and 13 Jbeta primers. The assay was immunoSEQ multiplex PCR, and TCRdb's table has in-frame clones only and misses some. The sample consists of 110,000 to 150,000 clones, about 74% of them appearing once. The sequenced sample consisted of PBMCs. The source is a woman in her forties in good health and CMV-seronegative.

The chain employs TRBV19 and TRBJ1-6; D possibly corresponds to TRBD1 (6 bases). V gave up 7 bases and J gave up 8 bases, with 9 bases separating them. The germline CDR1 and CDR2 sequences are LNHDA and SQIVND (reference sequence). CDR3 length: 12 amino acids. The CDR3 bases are TGTGCCAGTAATTCAGGGGATTCACCCCTCCACTTT. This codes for CASNSGDSPLHF.

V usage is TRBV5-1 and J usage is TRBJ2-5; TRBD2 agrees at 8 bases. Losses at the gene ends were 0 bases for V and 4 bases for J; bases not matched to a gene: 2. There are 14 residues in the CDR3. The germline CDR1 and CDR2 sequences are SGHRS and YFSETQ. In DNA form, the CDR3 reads TGCGCCAGCAGCTTGGAGCGGGGGCGAGAGACCCAGTACTTC. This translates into CASSLERGRETQYF.

The CDR3 nucleotides read TGTGCCAGCTCCCTAACGGGACAGGTCTCCTACGAGCAGTACTTC. Translating gives CASSLTGQVSYEQYF. This chain connects TRBV18 to TRBJ2-7; 8 nucleotides match TRBD1. There are 15 residues in the CDR3. V gave up 6 bases and J gave up 0 bases; unmatched junction bases: 7. Germline values: CDR1 KGHSH, CDR2 LQKENI.

The chain's CDR3 is CATSRGDTQETQYF. CDR3 in DNA: TGTGCCACCAGCAGGGGGGACACCCAAGAGACCCAGTACTTC. The chain links TRBV15 to TRBJ2-5; the D gene is possibly TRBD1 (6 bases). CDR1 and CDR2 from the germline V gene are LNHNV and YYDKDF (reference sequence). V shed 3 bases and J shed 1 base, with 9 bases lying between them. There are 14 residues in the CDR3.

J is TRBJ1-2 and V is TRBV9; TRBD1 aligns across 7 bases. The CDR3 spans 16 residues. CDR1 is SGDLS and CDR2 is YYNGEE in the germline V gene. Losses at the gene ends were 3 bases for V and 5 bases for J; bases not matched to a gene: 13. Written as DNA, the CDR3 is TGTGCCAGCAGCGGTATCCCCGTGACAGGGCGGTATGGCTACACCTTC. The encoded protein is CASSGIPVTGRYGYTF.

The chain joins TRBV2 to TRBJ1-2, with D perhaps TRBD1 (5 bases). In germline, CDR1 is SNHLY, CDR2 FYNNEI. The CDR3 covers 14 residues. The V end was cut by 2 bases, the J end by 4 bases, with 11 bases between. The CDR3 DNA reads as TGTGCCAGCAGTGAATTGGCAGGGATCTATGGCTACACCTTC. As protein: CASSELAGIYGYTF.

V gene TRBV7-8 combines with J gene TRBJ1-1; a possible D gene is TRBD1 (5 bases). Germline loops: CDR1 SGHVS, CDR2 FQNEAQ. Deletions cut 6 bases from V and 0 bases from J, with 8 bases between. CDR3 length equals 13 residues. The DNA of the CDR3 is TGTGCCAGCAGATTGACAGTGAACACTGAAGCTTTCTTT. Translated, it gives CASRLTVNTEAFF.

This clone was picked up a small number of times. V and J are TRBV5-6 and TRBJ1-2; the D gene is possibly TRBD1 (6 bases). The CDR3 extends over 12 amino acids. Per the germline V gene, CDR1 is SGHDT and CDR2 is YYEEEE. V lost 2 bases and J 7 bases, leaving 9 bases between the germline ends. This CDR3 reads CASSFRTVGYTF. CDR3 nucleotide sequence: TGTGCCAGCAGCTTCCGGACAGTTGGCTACACCTTC.

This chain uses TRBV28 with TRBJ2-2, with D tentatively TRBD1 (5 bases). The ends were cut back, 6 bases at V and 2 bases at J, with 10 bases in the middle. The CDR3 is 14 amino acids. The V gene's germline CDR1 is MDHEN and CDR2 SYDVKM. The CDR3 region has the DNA TGTGCCAGCAGGCGGCAGGGAAACACCGGGGAGCTGTTTTTT. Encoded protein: CASRRQGNTGELFF. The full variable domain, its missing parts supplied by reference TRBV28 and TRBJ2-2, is DVKVTQSSRYLVKRTGEKVFLECVQDMDHENMFWYRQDPGLGLRLIYFSYDVKMKEKGDIPEGYSVSREKKERFSLILESASTNQTSMYLCASRRQGNTGELFFGEGSRLTVL.

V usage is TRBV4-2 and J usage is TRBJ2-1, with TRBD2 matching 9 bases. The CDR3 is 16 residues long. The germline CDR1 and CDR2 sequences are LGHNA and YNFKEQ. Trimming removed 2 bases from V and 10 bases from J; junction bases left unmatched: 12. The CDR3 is CASSQPDASGTTEQFF. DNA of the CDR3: TGTGCCAGCAGCCAACCCGACGCTAGCGGGACCACGGAGCAGTTCTTC.

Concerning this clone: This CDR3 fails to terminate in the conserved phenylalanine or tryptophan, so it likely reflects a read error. CDR3 DNA sequence: TGCGCCAGCAGTGAGAAGAGACAGGGTAGTAATCAGCCCCAGCATTCT. It is translated as CASSEKRQGSNQPQHS. V and J are TRBV10-1 and TRBJ1-5; 7 bases align to TRBD1. The CDR3 spans 16 residues. The J segment lost 4 bases and the V segment lost 2 bases, leaving 8 bases of the junction unmatched. Germline V lookup: CDR1 WNHNN, CDR2 SYGVQD (reference sequence).

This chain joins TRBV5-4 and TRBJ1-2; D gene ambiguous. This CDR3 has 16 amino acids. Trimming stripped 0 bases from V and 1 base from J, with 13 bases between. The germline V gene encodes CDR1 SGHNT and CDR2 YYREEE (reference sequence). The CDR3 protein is CASSLGSTTINYGYTF. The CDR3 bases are TGTGCCAGCAGCTTGGGCAGCACTACCATTAACTATGGCTACACCTTC. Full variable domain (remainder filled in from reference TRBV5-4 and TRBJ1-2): ETGVTQSPTHLIKTRGQQVTLRCSSQSGHNTVSWYQQALGQGPQFIFQYYREEENGRGNFPPRFSGLQFPNYSSELNVNALELDDSALYLCASSLGSTTINYGYTFGSGTRLTVV.

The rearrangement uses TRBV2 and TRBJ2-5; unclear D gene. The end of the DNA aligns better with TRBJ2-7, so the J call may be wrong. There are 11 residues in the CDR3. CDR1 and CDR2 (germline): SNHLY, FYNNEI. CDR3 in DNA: TGTGCCAGCAGAGTGGCAGGCGAGCAGTACTTC. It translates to CASRVAGEQYF.

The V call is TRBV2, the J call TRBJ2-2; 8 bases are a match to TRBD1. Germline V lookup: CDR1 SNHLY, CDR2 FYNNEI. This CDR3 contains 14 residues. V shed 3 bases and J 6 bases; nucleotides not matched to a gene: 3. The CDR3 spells CASSDIRGPGELFF. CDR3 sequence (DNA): TGTGCCAGCAGTGATATCAGGGGGCCCGGGGAGCTGTTTTTT.

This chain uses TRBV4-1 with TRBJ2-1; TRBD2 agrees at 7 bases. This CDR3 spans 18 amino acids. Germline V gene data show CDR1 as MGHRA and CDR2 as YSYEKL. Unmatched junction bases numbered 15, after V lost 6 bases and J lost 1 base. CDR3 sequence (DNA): TGCGCCAGCAGTGGGATTAGCGGGTCCTCGGGGTCCTACAATGAGCAGTTCTTC. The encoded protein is CASSGISGSSGSYNEQFF.

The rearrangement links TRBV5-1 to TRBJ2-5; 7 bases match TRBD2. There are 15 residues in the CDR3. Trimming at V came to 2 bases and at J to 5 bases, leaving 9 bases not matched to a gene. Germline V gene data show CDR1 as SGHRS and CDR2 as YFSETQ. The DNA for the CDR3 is TGCGCCAGCAGCTTAGGCGGGGGACCGCCCGAGACCCAGTACTTC. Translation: CASSLGGGPPETQYF.